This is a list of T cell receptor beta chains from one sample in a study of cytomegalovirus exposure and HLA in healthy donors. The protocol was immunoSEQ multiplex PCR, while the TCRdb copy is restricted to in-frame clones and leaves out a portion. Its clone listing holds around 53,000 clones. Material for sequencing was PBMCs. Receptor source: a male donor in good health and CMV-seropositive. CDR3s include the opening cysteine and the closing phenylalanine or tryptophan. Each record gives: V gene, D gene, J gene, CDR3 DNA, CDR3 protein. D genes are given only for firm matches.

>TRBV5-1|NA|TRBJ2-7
TGCGCCAGCAGTTCTAGCGTAGGTGGGTACGAGCAGTACTTC
CASSSSVGGYEQYF
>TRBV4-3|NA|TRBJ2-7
TGCGCCAGCAGCCAAGCGATCTCCCAGGGCGAAGCCTACGAGCAGTACTTC
CASSQAISQGEAYEQYF
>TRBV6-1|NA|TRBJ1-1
TGTGCCAGCAGTGGAAGCAGGGTCTCGACCACTGAAGCTTTCTTT
CASSGSRVSTTEAFF
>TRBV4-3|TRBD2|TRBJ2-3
TGCGCCAGCAGCCAAGGGTACAGCGGGGGGACTCGGGATACGCAGTATTTT
CASSQGYSGGTRDTQYF
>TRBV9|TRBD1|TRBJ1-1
TGTGCCAGCAGCGACCGGGACAGGGGGACTGAAGCTTTCTTT
CASSDRDRGTEAFF
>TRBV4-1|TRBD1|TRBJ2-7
TGCGCCAGCAGCCATCGTGGGACAGGCGTCTACGAGCAGTACTTC
CASSHRGTGVYEQYF
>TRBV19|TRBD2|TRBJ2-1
TGTGCCAGTAGTATAGATCCTCCGGGGGGGTTCAATGAGCAGTTCTTC
CASSIDPPGGFNEQFF
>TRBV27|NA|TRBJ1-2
TGTGCCACCAAACCTTCACGGTTTTCGGGCTACACCTTC
CATKPSRFSGYTF
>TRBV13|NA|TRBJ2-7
TGTGCCAGCAGCGGAGGACCACCCTACGAGCAGTACTTC
CASSGGPPYEQYF
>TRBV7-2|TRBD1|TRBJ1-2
TGTGCCAGCAGTCCCCAAGGGGACAGCACCTTC
CASSPQGDSTF
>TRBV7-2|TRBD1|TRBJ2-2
TGTGCCAGCAGCTTAGCGGCTGGCGGGACAGGGGGACGAATGGGGGAGCTGTTTTTT
CASSLAAGGTGGRMGELFF
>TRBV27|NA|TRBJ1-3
TGTGCCAGCAGTGGGGCGAGATCTGGAAACACCATATATTTT
CASSGARSGNTIYF
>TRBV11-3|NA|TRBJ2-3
TGTGCCAGCAGCTTAGACGGGAACACAGATACGCAGTATTTT
CASSLDGNTDTQYF
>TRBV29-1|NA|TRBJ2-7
TGCAGCGTTGGGACACTCGACTACGAGCAGTACTTC
CSVGTLDYEQYF
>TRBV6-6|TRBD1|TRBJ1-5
TGTGCCAGCAGCTTGGCAGGGGGCGGTCAGCCCCAGCATTTT
CASSLAGGGQPQHF
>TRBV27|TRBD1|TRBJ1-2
TGTGCCAGCAGTTCTCGGACAGGGAGGAGCTATGGCTACACCTTC
CASSSRTGRSYGYTF
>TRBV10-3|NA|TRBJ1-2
TGTGCCATCAGTGAGAATGGGACTCCCAGCGGCTACACCTTC
CAISENGTPSGYTF
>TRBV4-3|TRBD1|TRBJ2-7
TGCGCCAGCAGCCAAGGATGGGACAGGGGATCCTACGAGCAGTACTTC
CASSQGWDRGSYEQYF
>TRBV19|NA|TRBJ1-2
TGTGCCAGTAGTATGGGGGCAGCAGTTGGCTACACCTTC
CASSMGAAVGYTF
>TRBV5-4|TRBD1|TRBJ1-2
TGTGCCAGCAGCAGTGGACAGGGGACTAACTATGGCTACACCTTC
CASSSGQGTNYGYTF
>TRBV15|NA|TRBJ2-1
TGTGCCACCAGCCTACCAACAGGCAATGAGCAGTTCTTC
CATSLPTGNEQFF
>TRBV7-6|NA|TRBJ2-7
TGTGCCAGCAGCTTAGATACAGGGTACGAGCAGTACTTC
CASSLDTGYEQYF
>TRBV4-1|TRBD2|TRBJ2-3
TGCGCCAGCAGCCAAGGACCCGCGGGGGTGGTAGATACGCAGTATTTT
CASSQGPAGVVDTQYF
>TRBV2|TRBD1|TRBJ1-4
TGTGCCAGCATCGAAGGCCAGACAGGGTATGAAAAACTGTTTTTT
CASIEGQTGYEKLFF
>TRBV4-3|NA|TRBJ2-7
TGCGCCAGCAGCCAAGATAGGTGGGGGGGCCAAGGCGAGCAGTACTTC
CASSQDRWGGQGEQYF
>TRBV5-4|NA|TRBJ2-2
TGTGCCAGCAGCCGAGGGAGCGACACCGGGGAGCTGTTTTTT
CASSRGSDTGELFF
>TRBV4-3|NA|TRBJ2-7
TGCGCCAGCAGCCCTAAAGGCGACTTGGACGAGCAGTACTTC
CASSPKGDLDEQYF
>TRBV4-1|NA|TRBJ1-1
TGCGCCAGCAGCGCGAATGGGGAGGGCACTGAAGCTTTCTTT
CASSANGEGTEAFF
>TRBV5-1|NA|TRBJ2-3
TGCGCCAGCAGCCCAATTACAGCAACCCTCAGCACAGATACGCAGTATTTT
CASSPITATLSTDTQYF
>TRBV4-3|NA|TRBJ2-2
TGCGCCAGCAGCCAAGTCTCCACCGGGGAGCTGTTTTTT
CASSQVSTGELFF
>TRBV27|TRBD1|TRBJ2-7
TGTGCCAGCGGGACAGGGGTCCACGAGCAGTACTTC
CASGTGVHEQYF
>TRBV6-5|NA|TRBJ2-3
TGTGCCAGCAGTACCGCGGGGGCTCCGACAGATACGCAGTATTTT
CASSTAGAPTDTQYF
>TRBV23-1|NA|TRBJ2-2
TGCGCCAGCAAGAACCGACAGTCCTCCGGGGAGCTGTTTTTT
CASKNRQSSGELFF
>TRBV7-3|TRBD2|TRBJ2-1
TGTGCCAGCAGCCCCAGACGGGGGGGAACTGGGACCTACAATGAGCAGTTCTTC
CASSPRRGGTGTYNEQFF
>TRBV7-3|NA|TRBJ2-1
TGTGCCAGCAGCCCGTCGACTAGTTACAATGAGCAGTTCTTC
CASSPSTSYNEQFF
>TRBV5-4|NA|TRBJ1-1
TGTGCCAGCAGCGCCTCAGGAGGCTGGAACACTGAAGCTTTCTTT
CASSASGGWNTEAFF
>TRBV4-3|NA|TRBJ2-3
TGCGCCAGCAGCCAAAGGGGTTTTCCCGAGGGCACAGATACGCAGTATTTT
CASSQRGFPEGTDTQYF
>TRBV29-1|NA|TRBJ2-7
TGCAGCTACTCCAGGGGCTCCTACGAGCAGTACTTC
CSYSRGSYEQYF
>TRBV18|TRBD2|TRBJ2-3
TGTGCCAGCTCGGGGACTAGCGGCACAGATACGCAGTATTTT
CASSGTSGTDTQYF
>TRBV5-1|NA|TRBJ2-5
TGCGCCAGCAGCTTGGGACAGTACCAAGAGACCCAGTACTTC
CASSLGQYQETQYF
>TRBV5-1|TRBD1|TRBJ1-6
TGCGCCAGCAGCTTGGGGGGACAGGGTCGGTCACCCCTCCACTTT
CASSLGGQGRSPLHF
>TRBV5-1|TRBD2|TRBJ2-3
TGCGCCAGCAGCTTGACTCGAGCGGGGGGGCCTTCAGATACGCAGTATTTT
CASSLTRAGGPSDTQYF
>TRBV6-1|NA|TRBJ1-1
TGTGCCAGCAGTGAAGCGGAAGGGGCCACTGAAGCTTTCTTT
CASSEAEGATEAFF
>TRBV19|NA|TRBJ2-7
TGTGCCAGTAGTATAGGACTGGGTATGTCTTCCGAGCAGTACTTC
CASSIGLGMSSEQYF
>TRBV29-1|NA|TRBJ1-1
TGCAGCGTTGGCCCCCGGGTAGCCCCGAACACTGAAGCTTTCTTT
CSVGPRVAPNTEAFF
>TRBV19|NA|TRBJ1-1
TGTGCCAGTAGTATCCTGGGCTGGAACACTGAAGCTTTCTTT
CASSILGWNTEAFF
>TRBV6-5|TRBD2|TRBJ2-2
TGTGCCAGCAGTTCGGGAGGCGGAGTGATCACCGGGGAGCTGTTTTTT
CASSSGGGVITGELFF